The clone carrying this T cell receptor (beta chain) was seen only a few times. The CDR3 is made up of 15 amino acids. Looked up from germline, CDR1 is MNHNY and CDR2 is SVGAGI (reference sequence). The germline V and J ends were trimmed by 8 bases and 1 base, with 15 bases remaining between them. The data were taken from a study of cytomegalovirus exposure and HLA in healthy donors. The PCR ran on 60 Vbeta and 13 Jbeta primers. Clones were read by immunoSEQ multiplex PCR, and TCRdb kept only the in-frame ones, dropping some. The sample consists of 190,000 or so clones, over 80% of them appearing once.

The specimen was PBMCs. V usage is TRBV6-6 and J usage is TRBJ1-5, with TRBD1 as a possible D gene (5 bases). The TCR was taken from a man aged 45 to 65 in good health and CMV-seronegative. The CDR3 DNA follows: TGTGCCAGCGCTAGGGCTGCAGGGAGCAATCAGCCCCAGCATTTT. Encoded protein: CASARAAGSNQPQHF.